This T cell receptor (beta chain) comes out of a study of T cell responses to AZD1222 COVID-19 vaccine (dated by TCRdb to about 2021). With regard to the full study: TCR sequencing covered some 240 trial participants: approximately 200 given two doses of AZD1222 and around 25 given two doses of MenACWY control vaccine. Trial participants were enrolled by age into 18-55, 56-69 and 70-plus year subgroups, with around 150, 28 and 57 TCR-sequenced participants respectively.

Concerning this clone: Its antigen is not yet known. Base-call qualities are not available, and no considerably larger clone is one nucleotide away.

The CDR3 regions of human TCRbeta chains were subjected to immunosequencing. The source study handled its data this way. TCRs in the repertoires were compared against a reference library of SARS-CoV-2-specific TCRs that had been generated with the MIRA antigen-specificity platform. Breadth was defined as the fraction of unique TCRs that were SARS-CoV-2-associated. Depth was defined as the fraction of total T cells that were SARS-CoV-2-associated. Using the MIRA data, each spike-specific TCR was assigned both to the spike region to which the TCR was reactive and to a CD4 or CD8 class. Log10-transformed breadth and depth values were compared by one-way ANOVA with Sidak's multiple comparisons tests. TCRdb's version of the immuneACCESS table is confined to in-frame rearrangements and falls short of the full clone set. An unresolved V gene accounts for under half of the shortfall where checked; the remainder is of unknown origin. From that table come the V and J calls and clone size; the DNA was used to work out D and trimming. This sample holds some 120,000 clones; 92% were observed only once. The ten largest make up 1.5% to 2% of the sample.

Reading from cysteine to phenylalanine, the CDR3 counts 16 amino acids. Only the CDR3 DNA stays, 48 bases, in frame from base 1. V is pruned by 4 bases and J by 1 base, leaving 6 bases of the junction without a gene match. CDR1 and CDR2 (SGHNT, YYREEE) derive from the germline V gene (reference sequence). What the authors observed across the whole study: The vaccine-associated CD4 TCRs covered the entire spike protein, and the dominant responses fell in regions 160-218 and 743-854. Conclusions about previously exposed vaccinees were limited because only six AZD1222 recipients were SARS-CoV-2 seropositive at baseline. Because no day 14 peak-response samples were available, repertoires were characterized only after the peak T cell response. Epitopes outside the regions mutated in the B.1.351 and B.1.1.7 variants were reportedly recognized by nearly half of the unique spike-specific TCRs. After two AZD1222 doses, spike-specific TCR breadth and depth were significantly higher than at day 0 and than in MenACWY recipients. In the small 56-69-year group, the increase in depth fell short of significance, most likely because of low power. Most participants were white British and females outnumbered males, and the authors suggested that clonal diversity may have been underestimated.

This specimen's time point label, interpreted: about 28 days (+/-7) after the second vaccine dose. AZD1222 recipients whose second dose came at about 4 weeks and those whose second dose came at about 12 weeks were combined into one group, since spike-specific TCR depth and breadth did not differ between the two schedules. Samples from vaccinated people were obtained from the UK trials COV001 and COV002, which included a single-blind randomized controlled phase 2/3 trial of AZD1222 (ChAdOx1 nCoV-19) in healthy adults. For TCRbeta chain sequencing, PBMC samples were collected from trial participants at day 0 and at day 28 after the second dose.

Recombination connected TRBV5-4 to TRBJ1-1, with 11 bases aligning to TRBD1. Sequenced material: peripheral blood, taken 28 days after the second AZD1222 dose. The origin of this receptor is an adult who received the AZD1222 COVID-19 vaccine. The nucleotide sequence reads as follows: TGTGCCAGCAGCACGGACAGGGGGCGTTCGAACACTGAAGCTTTCTTT. Protein translation: CASSTDRGRSNTEAFF.